These 27 T cell receptor beta chains were sequenced from one sample in a study of blood T cell repertoires in COVID-19. Sequencing was performed with immunoSEQ multiplex PCR; in TCRdb, only in-frame clones are kept and a portion is missing. This table holds under 300,000 clones, around 87% found once. Source material: PBMCs or T cells enriched from blood (not recorded which). The receptors were sampled from a woman aged 25 to 45 with acute COVID-19.

The chain links TRBV6-1 to TRBJ1-2, with TRBD1 matching 9 bases. This CDR3 contains 14 residues. Germline V CDR1 and CDR2: MNHNS, SASEGT. J lost 1 base, V lost 8 bases, and 5 bases had no gene match. In nucleotides, the CDR3 is TGTGCCAGCGGAACAGGGGGCTATAACTATGGCTACACCTTC. This gives the protein CASGTGGYNYGYTF.

The chain combines TRBV7-3 with TRBJ2-7; weak D call: TRBD2 (6 bases). The CDR3 length is 13 residues. Trimming removed 4 bases from V and 3 bases from J, with 10 bases in between. Germline values: CDR1 SGHTA, CDR2 FQGTGA. In DNA form, the CDR3 reads TGTGCCAGCAGCTCCGGGAGCCGCTACGAGCAGTACTTC. It codes for CASSSGSRYEQYF.

V usage is TRBV30 and J usage is TRBJ1-2; 9 bases fit TRBD1. This CDR3 is 15 amino acids long. Germline CDR1 GTSNPN, CDR2 SVGIG (reference sequence). The V gene end was trimmed by 5 bases and the J gene end by 8 bases; junction bases not matched to a gene: 15. The DNA of the CDR3 is TGTGCCTGGGGGATCGGGACAGGGTTTTGGCGGGGCTACACCTTC. Translated: CAWGIGTGFWRGYTF. Together with reference TRBV30 and TRBJ1-2, the CDR3 gives the full variable domain: SQTIHQWPATLVQPVGSPLSLECTVEGTSNPNLYWYRQAAGRGLQLLFYSVGIGQISSEVPQNLSASRPQDRQFILSSKKLLLSDSGFYLCAWGIGTGFWRGYTFGSGTRLTVV.

The V gene is TRBV2, the J gene TRBJ1-2; D call uncertain. Germline V CDR1 and CDR2: SNHLY, FYNNEI. This CDR3 has 14 residues. The V and J ends lost 2 bases and 7 bases respectively, with 14 bases between them. The CDR3 sequence: CASSERGGPFGYTF. The CDR3 DNA sequence: TGTGCCAGCAGTGAACGTGGAGGTCCCTTTGGCTACACCTTC.

V gene TRBV5-5 combines with J gene TRBJ1-2; 8 nucleotides line up with TRBD1. The germline V gene encodes CDR1 SGHKS and CDR2 YYEKEE (reference sequence). CDR3 size: 13 residues. After removal of 4 bases from V and 4 bases from J, the junction contained 3 bases not matched to a gene. The CDR3 loop reads CASSPGQGYGYTF. The CDR3, as DNA: TGTGCCAGCAGCCCAGGACAGGGCTATGGCTACACCTTC.

The chain joins TRBV10-3 to TRBJ1-2; possibly TRBD1 for D (6 bases). CDR1 is ENHRY, CDR2 SYGVKD, per germline. The CDR3 runs to 16 residues. V was trimmed by 0 bases and J by 4 bases, leaving 15 bases between them. As DNA, the CDR3 is TGTGCCATCAGTGAGTCCGGGGGGGGCAGAACCTATGGCTACACCTTC. It specifies CAISESGGGRTYGYTF.

The chain links TRBV27 to TRBJ2-7; possible D gene TRBD2, 5 bases. The CDR3 loop spans 13 amino acids. V gave up 5 bases and J gave up 4 bases, with 12 bases separating them. CDR1 and CDR2 (germline): MNHEY, SMNVEV (reference sequence). For the CDR3, the DNA is TGTGCCAGCAGTCCCCGGCGGACTTACGAGCAGTACTTC. Translation: CASSPRRTYEQYF.

The chain employs TRBV4-1 and TRBJ2-5; a possible D gene is TRBD1 (7 bases). Germline assignment: CDR1 MGHRA and CDR2 YSYEKL. This CDR3 has 14 residues. V lost 1 base and J lost 4, with 10 bases in between. The CDR3 DNA reads as TGCGCCAGCAGCCAAGGGGGGGACAGAGAGACCCAGTACTTC. Amino acids: CASSQGGDRETQYF.

The chain carries TRBV7-2 and TRBJ2-7, with 10 bases matching TRBD2. CDR1 and CDR2 (germline): SGHTA, FQGNSA. The length of the CDR3 is 17 residues. With 5 bases clipped from V and 4 bases from J, the junction kept 14 bases outside the gene matches. This CDR3 reads CASSNYYLAGARYEQYF. In DNA form, the CDR3 reads TGTGCCAGCAGCAATTACTATCTAGCGGGGGCGAGATACGAGCAGTACTTC.

V gene TRBV28 combines with J gene TRBJ2-1; perhaps TRBD2 as D (5 bases). Germline V CDR1 and CDR2: MDHEN, SYDVKM. V dropped 7 bases and J dropped 2 bases, with 15 bases sitting between them. There are 15 residues in the CDR3. CDR3 sequence: CASTPPGSPYNEQFF. CDR3 coding DNA: TGTGCCAGCACCCCCCCGGGAAGTCCCTACAATGAGCAGTTCTTC. Full variable domain (missing parts from reference TRBV28 and TRBJ2-1): DVKVTQSSRYLVKRTGEKVFLECVQDMDHENMFWYRQDPGLGLRLIYFSYDVKMKEKGDIPEGYSVSREKKERFSLILESASTNQTSMYLCASTPPGSPYNEQFFGPGTRLTVL.

V gene TRBV11-1 combines with J gene TRBJ2-7, with a possible D match to TRBD1 (6 bases). The CDR3 totals 15 residues. Germline CDR1 and CDR2: SGHAT and FQDESV (reference sequence). V shed 2 bases and J shed 0 bases, with 11 bases lying between them. CDR3 coding DNA: TGTGCCAGCAGCTTAACAGGGTCAGGCTCCTACGAGCAGTACTTC. It specifies CASSLTGSGSYEQYF. The full variable domain, completed using reference TRBV11-1 and TRBJ2-7, is EAEVAQSPRYKITEKSQAVAFWCDPISGHATLYWYRQILGQGPELLVQFQDESVVDDSQLPKDRFSAERLKGVDSTLKIQPAELGDSAMYLCASSLTGSGSYEQYFGPGTRLTVT.

As DNA, the CDR3 is TGTGCCAGCAGCCCGAATCATGGACTTAATGAGCAGTTCTTC. It encodes CASSPNHGLNEQFF. The chain couples TRBV7-3 to TRBJ2-1, with D tentatively TRBD2 (5 bases). The CDR3 is made up of 14 amino acids. Trimming left V 5 bases short and J 7 bases short, with 15 bases between. Looked up from germline, CDR1 is SGHTA and CDR2 is FQGTGA.

This chain uses TRBV5-4 with TRBJ1-6, with 10 positions matching TRBD1. Unmatched junction bases numbered 5, after V lost 4 bases and J lost 10 bases. The CDR3 covers 14 residues. Germline V gene lookup returns CDR1 SGHNT and CDR2 YYREEE (reference sequence). CDR3 loop: CASSGTGARSPLHF. CDR3 nucleotides: TGTGCCAGCAGCGGGACAGGGGCGCGGTCACCCCTCCACTTT.

The genes are TRBV18 and TRBJ2-7, with D possibly being TRBD2 (7 bases). V dropped 3 bases and J dropped 7 bases, with 16 bases sitting between them. The germline gives CDR1 KGHSH, CDR2 LQKENI. This CDR3 spans 14 amino acids. The CDR3 protein is CASSPRGAQLEQYF. The CDR3 DNA follows: TGTGCCAGCTCACCCCGGGGGGCGCAGCTTGAGCAGTACTTC.

This chain links TRBV5-4 with TRBJ1-2; TRBD1 agrees at 10 bases. The CDR3 length is 15 residues. Germline CDR1 SGHNT, CDR2 YYREEE (reference sequence). Trimming removed 4 bases from V and 8 bases from J; junction bases left unmatched: 11. CDR3 sequence: CASSLRGTGVTGYTF. In DNA form, the CDR3 reads TGTGCCAGCAGCCTACGGGGGACAGGGGTGACGGGCTACACCTTC. Full variable domain (rest looked up from reference TRBV5-4 and TRBJ1-2): ETGVTQSPTHLIKTRGQQVTLRCSSQSGHNTVSWYQQALGQGPQFIFQYYREEENGRGNFPPRFSGLQFPNYSSELNVNALELDDSALYLCASSLRGTGVTGYTFGSGTRLTVV.

This clone was observed a handful of times. The rearrangement uses TRBV14 and TRBJ2-7; TRBD1 is a possible D gene (6 bases). The CDR3 is 17 amino acids. Looked up from germline, CDR1 is SGHDN and CDR2 is FVKESK. V was shortened by 2 bases and J by 9 bases, with 26 bases between the two germline ends. CDR3 protein: CASSQSVGTRIPRGQYF. The CDR3 DNA is TGTGCCAGCAGCCAATCCGTTGGGACACGGATTCCCCGCGGGCAGTACTTC. The entire variable domain, with the rest obtained from reference TRBV14 and TRBJ2-7, is as follows: EAGVTQFPSHSVIEKGQTVTLRCDPISGHDNLYWYRRVMGKEIKFLLHFVKESKQDESGMPNNRFLAERTGGTYSTLKVQPAELEDSGVYFCASSQSVGTRIPRGQYFGPGTRLTVT.

The chain couples TRBV12-3 or TRBV12-4 to TRBJ2-7; possibly TRBD1 for D (5 bases). The CDR3 sequence is 13 residues long. Deletions cut 7 bases from V and 5 bases from J, with 15 bases between. The CDR3 loop is CASKKGWIDEQYF. The CDR3 nucleotides are TGTGCCAGCAAAAAGGGGTGGATCGACGAGCAGTACTTC.

The chain recombines TRBV28 with TRBJ1-6, with TRBD1 as a possible D gene (5 bases). The CDR3 is made up of 17 amino acids. CDR1 is MDHEN, CDR2 SYDVKM, per germline. V gave up 4 bases and J gave up 6 bases, with 19 bases separating them. CDR3 protein: CASSSLSMQGINSPLHF. The CDR3 DNA follows: TGTGCCAGCAGTTCCCTTTCAATGCAGGGTATTAATTCACCCCTCCACTTT.

This chain connects TRBV6-2 or TRBV6-3 to TRBJ2-7; D possibly corresponds to TRBD1 (5 bases). This CDR3 has 13 residues. V lost 0 bases and J 4 bases, leaving 7 bases between the germline ends. The germline gives CDR1 MNHEY, CDR2 SVGEGT. The DNA of the CDR3 is TGTGCCAGCAGTTACTCGAGACAGTACGAGCAGTACTTC. Translated, it gives CASSYSRQYEQYF.

The chain links TRBV19 to TRBJ2-5; 7 nucleotides match TRBD1. This CDR3 spans 18 amino acids. Germline-derived CDR1 and CDR2 are LNHDA and SQIVND (reference sequence). V shed 5 bases and J 5 bases; nucleotides not matched to a gene: 20. The CDR3 DNA sequence: TGTGCCAGTAGTTTATCCCGTCTGAACAGGGGATCGGGGGAGACCCAGTACTTC. It codes for CASSLSRLNRGSGETQYF. Based on the CDR3 plus reference TRBV19 and TRBJ2-5, the full variable domain is DGGITQSPKYLFRKEGQNVTLSCEQNLNHDAMYWYRQDPGQGLRLIYYSQIVNDFQKGDIAEGYSVSREKKESFPLTVTSAQKNPTAFYLCASSLSRLNRGSGETQYFGPGTRLLVL.

The V call is TRBV18, the J call TRBJ1-3; D is undetermined. V shed 1 base and J shed 2 bases, with 15 bases lying between them. This CDR3 region has 17 residues. Germline V gene sequence: CDR1 KGHSH, CDR2 LQKENI. The CDR3 coding sequence is TGTGCCAGCTCACCACTTCCGTCAGCTAGACCTGGAAACACCATATATTTT. Protein sequence: CASSPLPSARPGNTIYF. The variable domain in full, with the rest retrieved from reference TRBV18 and TRBJ1-3, is NAGVMQNPRHLVRRRGQEARLRCSPMKGHSHVYWYRQLPEEGLKFMVYLQKENIIDESGMPKERFSAEFPKEGPSILRIQQVVRGDSAAYFCASSPLPSARPGNTIYFGEGSWLTVV.

Here the CDR3 DNA reads TGTGCCAGCAGCGAGGGACAGGCGCCTGAAAAACTGTTTTTT. It translates to CASSEGQAPEKLFF. The chain recombines TRBV9 with TRBJ1-4; TRBD1 matches 8 bases. CDR1 is SGDLS, CDR2 YYNGEE, per germline. This CDR3 is built from 14 residues. Trimming took 3 bases from V and 7 from J; bases not matched to a gene: 5.

This clone was observed a single time. This chain links TRBV7-8 with TRBJ2-5, with D maybe TRBD2 (6 bases). Trimming stripped 1 base from V and 2 bases from J, with 14 bases between. This CDR3 contains 16 residues. Germline V lookup: CDR1 SGHVS, CDR2 FQNEAQ. CDR3 loop: CASSLVAGSWQETQYF. CDR3 bases: TGTGCCAGCAGCTTAGTCGCGGGGTCGTGGCAAGAGACCCAGTACTTC. The variable domain in full, with the rest retrieved from reference TRBV7-8 and TRBJ2-5, is GAGVSQSPRYKVAKRGQDVALRCDPISGHVSLFWYQQALGQGPEFLTYFQNEAQLDKSGLPSDRFFAERPEGSVSTLKIQRTQQEDSAVYLCASSLVAGSWQETQYFGPGTRLLVL.

Here the CDR3 DNA reads TGTGCTAGTGCCAAGAAGACAGACCTAAACACCATATATTTT. Its protein product is CASAKKTDLNTIYF. The J gene is TRBJ1-3, the V gene TRBV12-5, with D tentatively TRBD1 (5 bases). V lost 7 bases and J lost 6, with 16 bases in between. The germline CDR1 and CDR2 sequences are LGHNT and FRNRAP. The CDR3 extends over 14 amino acids.

The rearrangement uses TRBV12-3 or TRBV12-4 and TRBJ1-4; D unclear. V was pared by 8 bases and J by 8 bases, with 9 bases between. The CDR3 runs 11 residues. The chain's CDR3 is CASLAGEKLFF. CDR3 DNA sequence: TGTGCCAGCTTGGCTGGCGAAAAACTGTTTTTT.

The CDR3 here is CASSQEDSAYGYTF. For the CDR3, the DNA is TGCGCCAGCAGCCAAGAGGACTCCGCCTATGGCTACACCTTC. The chain combines TRBV4-3 with TRBJ1-2; D is ambiguous. This CDR3 is 14 amino acids long. Trimming shortened V by 0 bases and J by 4 bases, and 9 bases separated the two germline ends. Germline values: CDR1 LGHNA, CDR2 YSLEER.

This chain links TRBV12-3 or TRBV12-4 with TRBJ2-7, with D possibly matching TRBD2 (5 bases). This CDR3 is 13 amino acids long. The V and J ends lost 5 bases and 2 bases respectively, with 10 bases between them. CDR3 region: CASSRDGAYEQYF. As DNA, the CDR3 is TGTGCCAGCAGTCGCGACGGGGCCTACGAGCAGTACTTC.